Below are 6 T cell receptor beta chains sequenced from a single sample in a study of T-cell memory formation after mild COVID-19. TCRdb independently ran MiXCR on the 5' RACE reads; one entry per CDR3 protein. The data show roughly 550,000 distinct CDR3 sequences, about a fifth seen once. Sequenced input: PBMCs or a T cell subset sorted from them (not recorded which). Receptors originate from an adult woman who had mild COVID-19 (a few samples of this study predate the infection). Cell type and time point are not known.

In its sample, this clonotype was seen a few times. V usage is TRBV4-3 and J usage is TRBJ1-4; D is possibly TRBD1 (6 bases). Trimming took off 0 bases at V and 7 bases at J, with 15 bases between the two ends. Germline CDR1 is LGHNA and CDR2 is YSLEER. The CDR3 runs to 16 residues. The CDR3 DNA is TGCGCCAGCAGCCAAGATTATAGGGGGGGACTTGAAAAACTGTTTTTT. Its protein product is CASSQDYRGGLEKLFF.

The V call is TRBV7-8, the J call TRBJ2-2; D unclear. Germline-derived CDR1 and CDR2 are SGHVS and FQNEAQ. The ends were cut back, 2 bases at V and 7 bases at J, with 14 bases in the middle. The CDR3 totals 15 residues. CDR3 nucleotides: TGTGCCAGCAGCTTATTTCCTCTCGAGGACGGGGAGCTGTTTTTT. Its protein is CASSLFPLEDGELFF.

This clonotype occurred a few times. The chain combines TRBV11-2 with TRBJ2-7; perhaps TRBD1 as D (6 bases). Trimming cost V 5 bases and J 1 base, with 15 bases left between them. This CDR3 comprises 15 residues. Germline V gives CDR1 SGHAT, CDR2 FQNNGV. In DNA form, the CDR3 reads TGTGCCAGCAGCCAGGGGTCTACCGTTTCCTACGAGCAGTACTTC. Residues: CASSQGSTVSYEQYF.

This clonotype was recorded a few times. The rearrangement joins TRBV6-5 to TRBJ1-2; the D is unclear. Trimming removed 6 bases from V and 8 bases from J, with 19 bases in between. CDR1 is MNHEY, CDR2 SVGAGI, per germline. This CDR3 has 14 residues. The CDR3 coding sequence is TGTGCCAGCAGATACCGGGTTTCGGGGTCGGGCTACACCTTC. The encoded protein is CASRYRVSGSGYTF.

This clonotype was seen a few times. The CDR3 loop reads CATTSGYEETQYF. The CDR3 bases are TGCGCCACCACGTCGGGGTACGAAGAGACCCAGTACTTC. The chain carries TRBV5-1 and TRBJ2-5; tentative D call: TRBD2 (5 bases). The CDR3 is 13 amino acids. Germline V CDR1 and CDR2: SGHRS, YFSETQ. Trimming shortened V by 9 bases and J by 3 bases, and 15 bases separated the two germline ends.

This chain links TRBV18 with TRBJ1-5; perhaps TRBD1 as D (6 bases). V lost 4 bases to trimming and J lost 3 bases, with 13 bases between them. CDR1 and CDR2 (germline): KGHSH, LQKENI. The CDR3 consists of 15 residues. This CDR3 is CASSLTGQSNQPQHF. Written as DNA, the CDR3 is TGTGCCAGCTCACTAACAGGACAGTCCAATCAGCCCCAGCATTTT. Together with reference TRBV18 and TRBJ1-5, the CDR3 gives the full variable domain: NAGVMQNPRHLVRRRGQEARLRCSPMKGHSHVYWYRQLPEEGLKFMVYLQKENIIDESGMPKERFSAEFPKEGPSILRIQQVVRGDSAAYFCASSLTGQSNQPQHFGDGTRLSIL.